The sequence of this T cell receptor beta chain was determined in a study of blood T cell repertoires in COVID-19. Study as a whole: The United States, Italy and Spain provided the acute and convalescent COVID-19 samples. Nucleic acid was either cDNA or gDNA, and it came from T cells, B-cell-depleted T cells, or PBMCs.

Original processing methods: The authors estimated nucleated cell counts from reference gene primer amplification. TCRdb's table, derived via immunoSEQ multiplex PCR, lists solely in-frame clones and lacks some. D and trimming were read from the DNA, whereas the V and J calls and clone size are those reported in that table. The table lists over 200,000 clones, approximately 91% of them singletons. The CDR3 loop spans 15 amino acids. Per the germline V gene, CDR1 is SNHLY and CDR2 is FYNNEI. Trimming removed 7 bases from V and 4 bases from J; junction bases left unmatched: 8. This clonotype was sampled from a woman aged 40 to 49 with acute or convalescent COVID-19. The sequencing sample was made of peripheral blood. The genes are TRBV2 and TRBJ1-2, with 11 bases that match TRBD1. The CDR3 sequence: CASTPDRGRSYGYTF. The DNA for the CDR3 is TGTGCCAGCACCCCGGACAGGGGGCGGAGCTATGGCTACACCTTC.